Sequencing of this TCR beta chain was carried out in a study of tumor-infiltrating lymphocytes in primary liver carcinoma. A primer in the constant region served to generate TCR beta cDNA from roughly 450 ng of total RNA. For TCR beta, libraries were produced by three nested multiplex PCR rounds using slightly modified ARM-PCR. The first two PCR rounds used TRBV1-TRBV30 primers with a Cbeta primer, around 10 cycles each. In TCRdb, the multiplex PCR reads were re-called with MiXCR into one record per CDR3 protein. The sample carries more than 95,000 distinct CDR3 sequences, 64% recorded once. The germline V gene has CDR1 SGHDN and CDR2 FVKESK. CDR3 size: 19 residues. V was pared by 2 bases and J by 5 bases, with 16 bases of the junction left unmatched. This clonotype was seen at least ten times. Unsorted bulk tissue of about 18-32 mg yielded co-extracted RNA and DNA.

The sample comprised liver tumor tissue from sampling region 3. Subset defined: tumor region T3, left-lateral pole. The V and J genes are TRBV14 and TRBJ2-5; 11 nucleotides agree with TRBD1. The receptor was isolated from a woman aged 55-70 years with primary liver carcinoma and hepatitis B virus infection. The CDR3 loop is CASSQWVDFRTGGEETQYF. The CDR3, as DNA: TGTGCCAGCAGCCAATGGGTCGATTTCCGGACAGGGGGCGAGGAGACCCAGTACTTC.